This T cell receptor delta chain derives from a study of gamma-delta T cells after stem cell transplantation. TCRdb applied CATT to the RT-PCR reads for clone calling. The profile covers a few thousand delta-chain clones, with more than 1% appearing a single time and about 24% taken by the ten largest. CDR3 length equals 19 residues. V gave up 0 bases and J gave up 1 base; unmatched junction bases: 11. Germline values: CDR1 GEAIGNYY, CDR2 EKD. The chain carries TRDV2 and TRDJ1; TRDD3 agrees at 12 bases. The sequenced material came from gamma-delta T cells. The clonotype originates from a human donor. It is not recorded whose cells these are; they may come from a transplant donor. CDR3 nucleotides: TGTGCCTGTGACACCCTGTCCGTACTGGGGGATACCGGCACCGATAAACTCATCTTT. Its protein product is CACDTLSVLGDTGTDKLIF.